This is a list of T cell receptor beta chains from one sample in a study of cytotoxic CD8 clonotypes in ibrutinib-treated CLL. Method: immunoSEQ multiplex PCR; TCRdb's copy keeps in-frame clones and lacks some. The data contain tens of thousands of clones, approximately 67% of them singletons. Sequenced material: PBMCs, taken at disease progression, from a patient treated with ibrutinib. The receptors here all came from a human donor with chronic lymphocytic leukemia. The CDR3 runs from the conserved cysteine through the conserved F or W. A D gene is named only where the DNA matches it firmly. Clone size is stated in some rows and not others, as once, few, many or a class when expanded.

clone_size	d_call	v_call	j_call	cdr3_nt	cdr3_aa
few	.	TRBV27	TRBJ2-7	TGTGCCAGCAGTTTGGGTCCTGTCTACGAGCAGTACTTC	CASSLGPVYEQYF
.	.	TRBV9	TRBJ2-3	TGTGCCAGCAGCACAACAGAGACAGATACGCAGTATTTT	CASSTTETDTQYF
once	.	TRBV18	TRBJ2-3	TGTGCCAGCTCACCAACCGACCAGCAGTATTTT	CASSPTDQQYF
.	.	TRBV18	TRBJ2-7	TGTGCCAGCTCACCGTTGACGGACTCCTACGAGCAGTACTTC	CASSPLTDSYEQYF
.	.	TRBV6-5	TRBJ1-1	TGTGCCAGCAGCCCAGGGAACACTGAAGCTTTCTTT	CASSPGNTEAFF
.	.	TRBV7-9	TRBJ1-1	TGTGCCAGCAGCTTAGGGGCCGGAGGTGCCACTGAAGCTTTCTTT	CASSLGAGGATEAFF
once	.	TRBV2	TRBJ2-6	TGTGCCAGCAGTGACGAGACAATCCGCTCTGGGGCCAACGTCCTGACTTTC	CASSDETIRSGANVLTF
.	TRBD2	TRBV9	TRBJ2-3	TGTGCCAGCAGCGCCGGGACTAGCGGCACAGATACGCAGTATTTT	CASSAGTSGTDTQYF
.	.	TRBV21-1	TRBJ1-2	TGTGCCAGCTTCAGGACACAGCTAACCTATGGCTACACCTTC	CASFRTQLTYGYTF
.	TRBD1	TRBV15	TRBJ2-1	TGTGCCACCAGCAGAGATACCGGACAGGGATCCTACAATGAGCAGTTCTTC	CATSRDTGQGSYNEQFF
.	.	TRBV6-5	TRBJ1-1	TGTGCCAGCAGTTACGAACCGGTGTTTGCTGAAGCTTTCTTT	CASSYEPVFAEAFF
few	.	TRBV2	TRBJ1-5	TGTGCCAGCGGACCTACCAGGAGCCAGCCCCAGCATTTT	CASGPTRSQPQHF
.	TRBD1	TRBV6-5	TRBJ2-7	TGTGCCAGCAGTACTTCCGGGACAGTGGGTAAAGGGCAGTACTTC	CASSTSGTVGKGQYF
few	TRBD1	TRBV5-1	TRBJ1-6	TGCGCCAGCAGAACAGGGGCAGACTGGAATTCACCCCTCCACTTT	CASRTGADWNSPLHF
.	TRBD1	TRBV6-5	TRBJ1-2	TGTGCCAGCAGTTACTTAGGGACAGCTTCTAACTATGGCTACACCTTC	CASSYLGTASNYGYTF
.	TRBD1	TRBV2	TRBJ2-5	TGTGCCAGCACCGAAGAGGGACAGGGCCCAGAAGAGACCCAGTACTTC	CASTEEGQGPEETQYF
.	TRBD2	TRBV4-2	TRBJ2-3	TGTGCCAGCAGCCAAGATGGGGCGGGGGGGGCAGATACGCAGTATTTT	CASSQDGAGGADTQYF
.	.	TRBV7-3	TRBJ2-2	TGTGCCAGCAGCTCAACTAGTGACACCGGGGAGCTGTTTTTT	CASSSTSDTGELFF
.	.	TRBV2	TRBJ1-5	TGTGCCAGCACCCCGGGGCCGAATGGCAATCAGCCCCAGCATTTT	CASTPGPNGNQPQHF
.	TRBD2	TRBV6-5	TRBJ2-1	TGTGCCAGCAGACTGCGGGGGGCTTACAATGAGCAGTTCTTC	CASRLRGAYNEQFF
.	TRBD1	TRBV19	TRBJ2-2	TGTGCCAGTAGTCAGGGACAGGTTAACACCGGGGAGCTGTTTTTT	CASSQGQVNTGELFF
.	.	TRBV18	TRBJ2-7	TGTGCCAGCTCACCGCGGGACGACGAGCAGTACTTC	CASSPRDDEQYF
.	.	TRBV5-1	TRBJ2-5	TGCGCCAGCAGCCTACACCGGAACCAAGAGACCCAGTACTTC	CASSLHRNQETQYF
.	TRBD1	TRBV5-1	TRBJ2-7	TGCGCCAGCAGCTTGGCCTCCGGACAGGGGGCCTACGAGCAGTACTTC	CASSLASGQGAYEQYF
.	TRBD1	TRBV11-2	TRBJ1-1	TGTGCCAGCAGCTTAGTAGTGTCAGGGGGCACTGAAGCTTTCTTT	CASSLVVSGGTEAFF
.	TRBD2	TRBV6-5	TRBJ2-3	TGTGCCAGCAGCCCCGGGACTAACACAGATACGCAGTATTTT	CASSPGTNTDTQYF
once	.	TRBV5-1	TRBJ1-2	TGCGCCAGCAGCGTGTCGGCTTCCGACTATGGCTACACCTTC	CASSVSASDYGYTF
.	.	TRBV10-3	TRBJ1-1	TGTGCCATCAGTGTGCAGGGTGGTGGCACTGAAGCTTTCTTT	CAISVQGGGTEAFF
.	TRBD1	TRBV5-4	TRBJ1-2	TGTGCCAGCAGCCTTACAGGGGACTATGGCTACACCTTC	CASSLTGDYGYTF
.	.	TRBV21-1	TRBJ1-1	TGTGCCAGCAGCAAAGCGCTTGCCACTGAAGCTTTCTTT	CASSKALATEAFF
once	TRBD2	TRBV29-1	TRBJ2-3	TGCAGCGTTGTACTAGCGGGGGGGCCTCATCCGCAGTATTTT	CSVVLAGGPHPQYF